The clone carrying this T cell receptor (beta chain) has only a few counts. V was pared by 0 bases and J by 0 bases, with 11 bases between. In germline, CDR1 is SQVTM, CDR2 ANQGSEA. This CDR3 region has 16 residues. With 10-nucleotide random UMIs, 5'RACE was used to make the cDNA. Using its own MiXCR run on the 5' RACE reads, TCRdb lists one record per CDR3 protein. Of fewer than 85,000 distinct CDR3 sequences in the sample, 4% to 6% were seen once. This specimen comes from a study of neurological immune-mediated disorders. What was sequenced was PBMCs. The receptor comes from a woman aged 25-40 years with multiple sclerosis. The gene calls are TRBV29-1 and TRBJ2-2, with D perhaps matching TRBD1 (5 bases). CDR3 sequence (DNA): TGCAGCGTTGAAGATCAGACAGATACGAACACCGGGGAGCTGTTTTTT. Its protein product is CSVEDQTDTNTGELFF.